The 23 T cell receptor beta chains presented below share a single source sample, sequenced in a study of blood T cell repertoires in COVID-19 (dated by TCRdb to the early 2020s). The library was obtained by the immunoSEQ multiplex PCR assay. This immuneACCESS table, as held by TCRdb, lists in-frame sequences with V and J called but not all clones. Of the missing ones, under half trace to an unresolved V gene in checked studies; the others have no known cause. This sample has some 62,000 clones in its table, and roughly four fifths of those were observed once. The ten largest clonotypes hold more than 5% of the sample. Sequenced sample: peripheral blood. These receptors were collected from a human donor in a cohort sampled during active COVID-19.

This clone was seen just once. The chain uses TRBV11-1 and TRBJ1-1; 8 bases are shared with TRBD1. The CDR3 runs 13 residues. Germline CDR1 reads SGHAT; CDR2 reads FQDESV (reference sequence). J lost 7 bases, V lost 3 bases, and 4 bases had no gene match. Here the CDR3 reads CASSLVQGVEAFF. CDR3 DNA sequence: TGTGCCAGCAGCTTGGTACAGGGGGTTGAAGCTTTCTTT.

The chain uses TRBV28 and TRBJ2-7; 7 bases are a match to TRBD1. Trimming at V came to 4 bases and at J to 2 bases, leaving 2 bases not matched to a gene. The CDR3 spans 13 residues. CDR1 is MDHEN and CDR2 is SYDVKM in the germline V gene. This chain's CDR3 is CASSSGQPYEQYF. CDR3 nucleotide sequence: TGTGCCAGCAGTTCGGGACAGCCCTACGAGCAGTACTTC.

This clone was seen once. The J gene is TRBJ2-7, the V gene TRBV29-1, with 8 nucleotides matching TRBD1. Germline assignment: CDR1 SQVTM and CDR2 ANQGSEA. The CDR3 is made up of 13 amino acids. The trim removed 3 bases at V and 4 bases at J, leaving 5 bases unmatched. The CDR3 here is CSVEGQEKYEQYF. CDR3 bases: TGCAGCGTTGAGGGACAGGAAAAATACGAGCAGTACTTC.

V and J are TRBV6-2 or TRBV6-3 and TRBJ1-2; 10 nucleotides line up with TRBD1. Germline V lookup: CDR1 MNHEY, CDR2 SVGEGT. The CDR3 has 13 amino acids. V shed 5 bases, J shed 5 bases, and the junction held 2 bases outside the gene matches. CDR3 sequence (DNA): TGTGCCAGCAGTGGGACAGGGGAATATGGCTACACCTTC. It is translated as CASSGTGEYGYTF.

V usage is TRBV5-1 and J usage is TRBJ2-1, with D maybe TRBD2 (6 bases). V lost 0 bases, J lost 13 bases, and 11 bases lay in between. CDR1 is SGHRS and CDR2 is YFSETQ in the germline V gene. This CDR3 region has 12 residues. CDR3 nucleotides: TGCGCCAGCAGCTTGGACGGGACTTTTCAGTTCTTC. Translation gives CASSLDGTFQFF.

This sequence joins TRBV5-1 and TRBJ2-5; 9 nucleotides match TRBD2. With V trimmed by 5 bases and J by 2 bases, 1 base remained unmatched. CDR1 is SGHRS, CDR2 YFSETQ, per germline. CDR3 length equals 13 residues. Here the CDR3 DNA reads TGCGCCAGCAGAGGACTAGCGCAAGAGACCCAGTACTTC. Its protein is CASRGLAQETQYF.

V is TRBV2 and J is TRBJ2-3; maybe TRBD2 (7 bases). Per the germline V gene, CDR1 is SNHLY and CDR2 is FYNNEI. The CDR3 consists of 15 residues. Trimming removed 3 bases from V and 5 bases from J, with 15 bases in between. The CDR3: CASSDGGGAQDTQYF. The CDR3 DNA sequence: TGTGCCAGCAGTGATGGTGGGGGGGCCCAAGATACGCAGTATTTT.

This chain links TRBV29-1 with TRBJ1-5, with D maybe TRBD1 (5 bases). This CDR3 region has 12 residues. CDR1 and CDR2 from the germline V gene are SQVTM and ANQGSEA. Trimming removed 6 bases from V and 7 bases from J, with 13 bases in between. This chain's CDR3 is CSVGGGSQPQHF. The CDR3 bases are TGCAGCGTCGGGGGGGGTTCACAGCCCCAGCATTTT.

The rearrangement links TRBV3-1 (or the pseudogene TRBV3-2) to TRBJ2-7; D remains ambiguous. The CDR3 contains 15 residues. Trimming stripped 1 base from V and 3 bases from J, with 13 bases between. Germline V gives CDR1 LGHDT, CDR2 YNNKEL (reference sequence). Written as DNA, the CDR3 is TGTGCCAGCAGCCAAGGTCCCAACCTACTCTACGAGCAGTACTTC. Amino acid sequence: CASSQGPNLLYEQYF.

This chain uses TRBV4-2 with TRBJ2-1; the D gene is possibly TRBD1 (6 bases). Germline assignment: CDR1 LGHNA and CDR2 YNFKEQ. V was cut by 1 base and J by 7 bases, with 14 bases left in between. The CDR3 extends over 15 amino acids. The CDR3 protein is CASSQGDMGDNEQFF. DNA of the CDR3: TGTGCCAGCAGCCAAGGGGACATGGGGGATAATGAGCAGTTCTTC.

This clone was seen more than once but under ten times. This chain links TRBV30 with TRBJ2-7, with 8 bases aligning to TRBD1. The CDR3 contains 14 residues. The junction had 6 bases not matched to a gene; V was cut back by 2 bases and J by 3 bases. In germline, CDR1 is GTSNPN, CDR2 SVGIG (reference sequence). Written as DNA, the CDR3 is TGTGCCTGGAGTAGGTCAGGGGGCAACTACGAGCAGTACTTC. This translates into CAWSRSGGNYEQYF.

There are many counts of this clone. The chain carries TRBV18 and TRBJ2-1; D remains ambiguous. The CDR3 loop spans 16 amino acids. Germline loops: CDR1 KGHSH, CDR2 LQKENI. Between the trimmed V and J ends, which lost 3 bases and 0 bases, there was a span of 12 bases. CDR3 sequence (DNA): TGTGCCAGCTCACCCCTCATCCCGAGCTCCTACAATGAGCAGTTCTTC. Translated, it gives CASSPLIPSSYNEQFF.

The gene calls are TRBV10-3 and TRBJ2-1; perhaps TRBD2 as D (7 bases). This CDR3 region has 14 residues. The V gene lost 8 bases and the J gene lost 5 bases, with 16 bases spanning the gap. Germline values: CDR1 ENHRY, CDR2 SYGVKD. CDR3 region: CAISARGLDNEQFF. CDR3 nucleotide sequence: TGTGCCATCTCAGCGCGGGGGCTGGACAATGAGCAGTTCTTC.

CDR3: CATSLTSQETQYF. CDR3 sequence (DNA): TGTGCCACCAGCCTGACTAGCCAAGAGACCCAGTACTTC. The chain recombines TRBV15 with TRBJ2-5, with D possibly TRBD2 on 6 matching bases. This CDR3 has 13 amino acids. The germline V gene has CDR1 LNHNV and CDR2 YYDKDF (reference sequence). V was pared by 5 bases and J by 1 base, with 8 bases between.

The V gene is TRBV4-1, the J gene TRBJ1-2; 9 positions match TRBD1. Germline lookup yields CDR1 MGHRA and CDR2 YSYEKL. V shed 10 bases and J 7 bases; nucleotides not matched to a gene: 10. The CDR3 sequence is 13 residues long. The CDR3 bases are TGCGCCACCAGGCCAACAGGGGGCTCTGGCTACACCTTC. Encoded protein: CATRPTGGSGYTF.

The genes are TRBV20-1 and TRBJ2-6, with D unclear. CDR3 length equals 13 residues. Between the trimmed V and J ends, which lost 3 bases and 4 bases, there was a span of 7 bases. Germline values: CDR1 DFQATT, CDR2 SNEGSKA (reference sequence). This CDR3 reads CSASAPGANVLTF. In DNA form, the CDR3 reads TGCAGTGCTAGTGCCCCAGGGGCCAACGTCCTGACTTTC.

The CDR3 DNA follows: TGTGCCAGCAGGAAGACTAGCGGGGGACCCGGCACCGGGGAGCTGTTTTTT. Encoded protein: CASRKTSGGPGTGELFF. The rearrangement links TRBV27 to TRBJ2-2; 12 nucleotides match TRBD2. This CDR3 spans 17 amino acids. The V gene's germline CDR1 is MNHEY and CDR2 SMNVEV (reference sequence). The V segment lost 6 bases and the J segment 4 bases; nucleotides outside the gene matches: 9.

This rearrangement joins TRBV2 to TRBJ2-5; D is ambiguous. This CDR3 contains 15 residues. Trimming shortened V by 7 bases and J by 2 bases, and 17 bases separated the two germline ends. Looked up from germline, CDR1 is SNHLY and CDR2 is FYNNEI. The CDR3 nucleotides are TGTGCCAGCAAGAAGGAAACAGCAAGACAAGAGACCCAGTACTTC. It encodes CASKKETARQETQYF. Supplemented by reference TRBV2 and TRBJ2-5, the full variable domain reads EPEVTQTPSHQVTQMGQEVILRCVPISNHLYFYWYRQILGQKVEFLVSFYNNEISEKSEIFDDQFSVERPDGSNFTLKIRSTKLEDSAMYFCASKKETARQETQYFGPGTRLLVL.

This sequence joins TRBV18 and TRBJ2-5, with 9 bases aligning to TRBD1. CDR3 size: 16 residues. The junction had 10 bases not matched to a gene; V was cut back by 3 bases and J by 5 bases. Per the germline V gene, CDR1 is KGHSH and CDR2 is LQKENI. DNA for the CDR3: TGTGCCAGCTCACCGGCCGGACAGGGGAGTTGGGAGACCCAGTACTTC. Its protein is CASSPAGQGSWETQYF.

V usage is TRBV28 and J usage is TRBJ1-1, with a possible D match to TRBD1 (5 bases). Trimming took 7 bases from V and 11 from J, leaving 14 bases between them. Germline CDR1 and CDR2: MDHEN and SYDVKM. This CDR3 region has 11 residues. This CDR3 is CASTPGRVAFF. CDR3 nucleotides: TGTGCCAGCACTCCGGGCAGGGTGGCTTTCTTT.

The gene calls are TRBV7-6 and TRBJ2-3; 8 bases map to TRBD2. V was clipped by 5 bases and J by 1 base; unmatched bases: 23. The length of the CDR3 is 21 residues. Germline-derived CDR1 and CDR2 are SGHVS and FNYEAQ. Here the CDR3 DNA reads TGTGCCAGCAGCCCCACCTCCCTCCGGGCGGGGGGACCGGCTGGCACAGATACGCAGTATTTT. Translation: CASSPTSLRAGGPAGTDTQYF.

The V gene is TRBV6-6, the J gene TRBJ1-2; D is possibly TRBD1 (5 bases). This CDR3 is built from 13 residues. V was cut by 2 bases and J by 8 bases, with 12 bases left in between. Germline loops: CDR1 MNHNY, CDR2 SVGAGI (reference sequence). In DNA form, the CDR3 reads TGTGCCAGCAGTTACGGAGGGGAGGGCGGCTACACCTTC. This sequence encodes CASSYGGEGGYTF.

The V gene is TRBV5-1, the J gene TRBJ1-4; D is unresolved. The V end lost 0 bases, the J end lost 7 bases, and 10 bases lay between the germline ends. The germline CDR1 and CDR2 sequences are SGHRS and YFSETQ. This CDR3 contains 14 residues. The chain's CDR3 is CASSLGSIGEKLFF. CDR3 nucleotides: TGCGCCAGCAGCTTGGGGTCTATCGGTGAAAAACTGTTTTTT.